The 20 T cell receptor beta chains given below trace back to one sample, sequenced in a study of T-cell reconstitution after alpha-beta-depleted transplantation in children. The TCRbeta library incorporated unique molecular identifiers. TCRdb ran MiXCR on the PCR reads and lists one entry per CDR3 protein. The data hold about 110,000 distinct CDR3 sequences, with under 13% observed a single time. The sequences come from PBMCs from the stem cell graft donor, collected from the stem cell graft. These receptors were taken from a human donor who donated a stem cell graft to a child with acute lymphoblastic leukemia.

This clonotype was counted at least ten times. This rearrangement joins TRBV12-3 or TRBV12-4 to TRBJ2-5, with 8 bases fitting TRBD2. Trimming took 7 bases from V and 0 from J; bases not matched to a gene: 22. The CDR3 is 20 amino acids. CDR3 bases: TGTGCCAGCACCCCAGTAGCCGGCCCTCAGCGGGGGAGGTACCAAGAGACCCAGTACTTC. It encodes CASTPVAGPQRGRYQETQYF.

This clonotype was observed many times. V and J are TRBV29-1 and TRBJ1-2, with a weak D call TRBD1 (5 bases). Trimming removed 1 base from V and 2 bases from J, with 14 bases in between. This CDR3 comprises 15 residues. Per the germline V gene, CDR1 is SQVTM and CDR2 is ANQGSEA. The CDR3 region is CSVEAPPGPNYGYTF. CDR3 nucleotides: TGCAGCGTTGAAGCCCCCCCGGGGCCGAACTATGGCTACACCTTC.

This clonotype came up many times. The chain recombines TRBV7-9 with TRBJ2-7; D gene ambiguous. Germline-derived CDR1 and CDR2 are SEHNR and FQNEAQ (reference sequence). The CDR3 consists of 14 residues. Trimming removed 1 base at V and 2 bases at J, with 9 bases between. The CDR3 nucleotides read TGTGCCAGCAGCTTAGACGGCGGAGCCTACGAGCAGTACTTC. Residues: CASSLDGGAYEQYF.

This clonotype was seen ten or more times. DNA of the CDR3: TGTGCCAGCAGCCAAGTGGGCGGGACTAGCGGGAGGTTCGACTCCTACAATGAGCAGTTCTTC. Its translation: CASSQVGGTSGRFDSYNEQFF. The genes are TRBV4-2 and TRBJ2-1, with TRBD2 identical over 15 bases. Per germline, CDR1 LGHNA and CDR2 YNFKEQ. V was clipped by 1 base and J by 0 bases; unmatched bases: 10. The CDR3 is 21 residues long.

This clonotype showed up many times. A junction end diverges from the germline sequence, so it may reflect a read error. The chain has TRBV20-1 and TRBJ2-7; tentative D call: TRBD1 (6 bases). The CDR3 is 11 residues long. From germline, CDR1 is DFQATT and CDR2 SNEGSKA (reference sequence). CDR3 protein: CSARDGQPPVF. DNA for the CDR3: TGCAGTGCTAGAGACGGACAGCCACCCGTCTTC.

This clonotype has a count of ten or more. The chain combines TRBV4-3 with TRBJ1-3; the D gene is possibly TRBD1 (6 bases). The germline V and J ends were trimmed by 5 bases and 3 bases, with 17 bases remaining between them. This CDR3 contains 16 residues. The germline CDR1 and CDR2 sequences are LGHNA and YSLEER. The CDR3 reads CASSFSRDKSGNTIYF. CDR3 in DNA: TGCGCCAGCAGCTTCTCTCGGGACAAAAGTGGAAACACCATATATTTT.

This clonotype was picked up many times. The J gene is TRBJ2-7, the V gene TRBV5-1; D remains ambiguous. CDR1 and CDR2 from the germline V gene are SGHRS and YFSETQ. The CDR3 length is 13 residues. V was pared by 1 base and J by 6 bases, with 11 bases between. In DNA, the CDR3 is TGCGCCAGCAGCTTGAACCGACGTTCCGAGCAGTACTTC. This translates into CASSLNRRSEQYF.

This clonotype has ten or more counts. The gene calls are TRBV7-9 and TRBJ2-1; a weak D match, TRBD1 (6 bases). Germline V gene lookup returns CDR1 SEHNR and CDR2 FQNEAQ (reference sequence). There are 16 residues in the CDR3. Between the trimmed V and J ends, which lost 5 bases and 7 bases, there was a span of 21 bases. The CDR3 reads CASSPQGWRELNEQFF. Written as DNA, the CDR3 is TGTGCCAGCAGCCCTCAGGGGTGGAGAGAGCTGAATGAGCAGTTCTTC. The variable domain in full, completed from reference TRBV7-9 and TRBJ2-1, reads DTGVSQNPRHKITKRGQNVTFRCDPISEHNRLYWYRQTLGQGPEFLTYFQNEAQLEKSRLLSDRFSAERPKGSFSTLEIQRTEQGDSAMYLCASSPQGWRELNEQFFGPGTRLTVL.

Only one count was recorded for this clonotype. This may be a read error, as it is one base from a much larger clone. Since the CDR3 does not end with the conserved phenylalanine or tryptophan, this likely comes from a read error. The genes are TRBV5-1 and TRBJ2-7; tentatively, D is TRBD2 (5 bases). Germline CDR1 and CDR2: SGHRS and YFSETQ. CDR3 length: 14 residues. V was trimmed by 0 bases and J by 5 bases, leaving 12 bases between them. The CDR3 reads CASSLGRGFHEQYL. The CDR3 nucleotides read TGCGCCAGCAGCTTGGGGAGAGGGTTCCACGAGCAGTACTTG.

This clonotype was counted many times. The chain combines TRBV5-1 with TRBJ2-2; D is ambiguous. The CDR3 sequence is 14 residues long. V gave up 5 bases and J gave up 6 bases, with 14 bases separating them. Per the germline V gene, CDR1 is SGHRS and CDR2 is YFSETQ. The CDR3 loop is CASRFRVGPGELFF. DNA of the CDR3: TGCGCCAGCAGATTCCGGGTCGGTCCCGGGGAGCTGTTTTTT.

This clonotype was seen ten or more times. This chain links TRBV12-3 or TRBV12-4 with TRBJ2-1; TRBD1 agrees at 10 bases. V dropped 5 bases and J dropped 4; count of bases not matched to a gene: 8. The CDR3 has 16 residues. The CDR3, as DNA: TGTGCCAGCAGTGAGACAGGGGGCCGAGTTTACAATGAGCAGTTCTTC. Its protein is CASSETGGRVYNEQFF.

Many counts were recorded for this clonotype. The chain recombines TRBV5-8 with TRBJ1-5; TRBD1 agrees at 8 bases. V lost 2 bases and J lost 2; bases outside the gene matches: 3. The CDR3 spans 15 residues. Germline values: CDR1 SGHTS, CDR2 YDEGEE. This CDR3 reads CASSFSDRGNQPQHF. CDR3 sequence (DNA): TGTGCCAGCAGCTTCTCGGACAGGGGCAATCAGCCCCAGCATTTT. Full variable domain (missing parts from reference TRBV5-8 and TRBJ1-5): EAGVTQSPTHLIKTRGQQATLRCSPISGHTSVYWYQQALGLGLQFLLWYDEGEERNRGNFPPRFSGRQFPNYSSELNVNALELEDSALYLCASSFSDRGNQPQHFGDGTRLSIL.

This clonotype was detected many times. The V call is TRBV9, the J call TRBJ2-1; D tentatively fits TRBD1 or TRBD2 (5 bases each). Germline lookup yields CDR1 SGDLS and CDR2 YYNGEE. The CDR3 is 15 residues long. Trimming shortened V by 0 bases and J by 2 bases, and 9 bases separated the two germline ends. This CDR3 reads CASSVGGSTYNEQFF. For the CDR3, the DNA is TGTGCCAGCAGCGTAGGGGGGAGCACCTACAATGAGCAGTTCTTC.

This clonotype was observed many times. The V call is TRBV28, the J call TRBJ2-7; 7 nucleotides agree with TRBD1. Trimming at V came to 1 base and at J to 4 bases, leaving 13 bases not matched to a gene. This CDR3 is built from 17 residues. CDR1 and CDR2 (germline): MDHEN, SYDVKM. The CDR3 loop reads CASSLSLGGTDYYEQYF. The CDR3 DNA sequence: TGTGCCAGCAGTTTATCGCTCGGTGGGACAGACTATTACGAGCAGTACTTC.

This clonotype was recorded at least ten times. The chain links TRBV5-1 to TRBJ1-6; TRBD1 might be the D (5 bases). Looked up from germline, CDR1 is SGHRS and CDR2 is YFSETQ. Trimming stripped 7 bases from V and 9 bases from J, with 17 bases between. There are 14 residues in the CDR3. The CDR3 nucleotides are TGCGCCAGCTCCTATAGGGGACGGGGTTCACCCCTCCACTTT. This sequence encodes CASSYRGRGSPLHF.

This clonotype has a count of ten or more. The chain couples TRBV7-2 to TRBJ1-2; D is ambiguous. The CDR3 is 15 residues long. Trimming cost V 2 bases and J 6 bases, with 16 bases left between them. Germline CDR1 is SGHTA and CDR2 is FQGNSA. CDR3 in amino acids: CASSLYRLNADGYTF. CDR3 coding DNA: TGTGCCAGCAGCTTATATCGCCTAAATGCTGATGGCTACACCTTC.

This clonotype was picked up many times. One end of the junction is discordant with germline, which a read error may explain. This chain links TRBV19 with TRBJ2-7, with 7 bases fitting TRBD1. This CDR3 has 11 amino acids. Germline-derived CDR1 and CDR2 are LNHDA and SQIVND (reference sequence). The CDR3 DNA reads TGTGCCAGTAGTATTGGTGACAGGGATCCGTTC. This gives the protein CASSIGDRDPF.

At least ten counts were recorded for this clonotype. The chain couples TRBV20-1 to TRBJ2-5; 9 nucleotides line up with TRBD1. The CDR3 is 19 residues long. In germline, CDR1 is DFQATT, CDR2 SNEGSKA (reference sequence). V lost 5 bases and J lost 5; bases outside the gene matches: 24. The chain's CDR3 is CSAVLADRGLLEGGETQYF. In DNA form, the CDR3 reads TGCAGTGCTGTTTTAGCGGACAGGGGATTACTTGAAGGGGGTGAGACCCAGTACTTC.

This clonotype was counted many times. This rearrangement joins TRBV7-9 to TRBJ2-5; D might be TRBD1 (5 bases). Germline V lookup: CDR1 SEHNR, CDR2 FQNEAQ (reference sequence). Trimming left V 3 bases short and J 3 bases short, with 11 bases between. The CDR3 has 14 residues. The CDR3 region is CASSFPTGKETQYF. Written as DNA, the CDR3 is TGTGCCAGCAGCTTCCCCACAGGAAAAGAGACCCAGTACTTC. Full variable domain (remainder filled in from reference TRBV7-9 and TRBJ2-5): DTGVSQNPRHKITKRGQNVTFRCDPISEHNRLYWYRQTLGQGPEFLTYFQNEAQLEKSRLLSDRFSAERPKGSFSTLEIQRTEQGDSAMYLCASSFPTGKETQYFGPGTRLLVL.

This clonotype was observed at least ten times. The chain employs TRBV7-2 and TRBJ2-5; 9 bases map to TRBD2. Per the germline V gene, CDR1 is SGHTA and CDR2 is FQGNSA. The CDR3 sequence is 15 residues long. After removal of 0 bases from V and 1 base from J, the junction contained 0 bases not matched to a gene. The CDR3 region is CASSLARGGQETQYF. The CDR3, as DNA: TGTGCCAGCAGCTTAGCGCGGGGGGGCCAAGAGACCCAGTACTTC.